The rows below give T cell receptor beta chains drawn from one sample of a study of follicular helper T cells after annual influenza vaccination. Assay: immunoSEQ multiplex PCR; the TCRdb copy retains only in-frame clones and omits some. Here the sample spans 7,000 or so clones, approximately 82% being singletons. The source was CXCR5- memory CD4+ T cells sorted from blood, collected 7 days after influenza vaccination. Receptor source: an adult who received the influenza vaccine. The CDR3 runs from the conserved cysteine through the conserved F or W. A D gene is named only where the DNA matches it firmly. Size is stated for part of the rows, as once, few or many counts, or as a class when the clone is expanded.

TRBV7-2	16	.	TRBJ1-5	.	TGTGCCAGCAGCGCCGGGGGGCAGGGTAGCAATCAGCCCCAGCATTTT	CASSAGGQGSNQPQHF
TRBV6-6	14	few	TRBJ2-7	TRBD2	TGTGCCAGCAGGAGGACTAGCGGACCTGGGGAGCAGTACTTC	CASRRTSGPGEQYF
TRBV28	13	.	TRBJ2-7	.	TGTGCCAGCAGTCAAGGACAGAACTACGAGCAGTACTTC	CASSQGQNYEQYF
TRBV2	14	.	TRBJ1-1	TRBD1	TGTGCCAGCAGTGAACAGGGGGTCGGCACTGAAGCTTTCTTT	CASSEQGVGTEAFF
TRBV5-5	14	few	TRBJ1-2	TRBD1	TGTGCCAGCAGCCGCCAACAGGGGGGCGCTGGCTACACCTTC	CASSRQQGGAGYTF
TRBV5-1	11	.	TRBJ2-7	.	TGCGCCAGCACCGGGGCCCACGAGCAGTACTTC	CASTGAHEQYF
TRBV6-5	12	once	TRBJ2-1	.	TGTGCCAGCTCCCAAAGGGGGGGTGAGCAGTTCTTC	CASSQRGGEQFF
TRBV11-2	14	.	TRBJ2-7	.	TGTGCCAGCAGCAAGGACCGGGAATTCGGCGAGCAGTACTTC	CASSKDREFGEQYF
TRBV7-2	17	.	TRBJ2-3	TRBD2	TGTGCCAGCAGCCCTCGGACTAGCGGGAGGGGGGGAGATACGCAGTATTTT	CASSPRTSGRGGDTQYF
TRBV4-1	19	.	TRBJ2-3	TRBD1	TGCGCCAGCAGCCAAGTACACGCACGGGGACAGGGGTTCACAGATACGCAGTATTTT	CASSQVHARGQGFTDTQYF
TRBV18	16	.	TRBJ2-1	TRBD1	TGTGCCAGCTCTTTTCGGGGGACAGGGGCCCACAATGAGCAGTTCTTC	CASSFRGTGAHNEQFF
TRBV11-2	14	.	TRBJ2-1	.	TGTGCCAGCAGCTTAGACAGGGTGGGCAATGAGCAGTTCTTC	CASSLDRVGNEQFF
TRBV29-1	12	.	TRBJ2-3	.	TGCAGCGTCGAAGAAGGGGCGGATACGCAGTATTTT	CSVEEGADTQYF
TRBV28	12	.	TRBJ1-1	.	TGTGCCAGCAGTGGCGGTAACACTGAAGCTTTCTTT	CASSGGNTEAFF
TRBV6-5	13	.	TRBJ1-2	.	TGTGCCAGCAGTTACGCTTCAAACTATGGCTACACCTTC	CASSYASNYGYTF
TRBV5-5	14	few	TRBJ2-2	.	TGTGCCAGCAGCTTAGCACCGAACACCGGGGAGCTGTTTTTT	CASSLAPNTGELFF
TRBV28	14	.	TRBJ1-1	.	TGTGCCAGCAGATCCGGAGGGGGATCCACTGAAGCTTTCTTT	CASRSGGGSTEAFF
TRBV11-2	14	.	TRBJ2-7	.	TGTGCCAGCAGCCACGGGGAGGACTCCTACGAGCAGTACTTC	CASSHGEDSYEQYF
TRBV5-1	16	.	TRBJ2-7	.	TGCGCCAGCAGCTTGGCCGGGGGCAGGGACGTCAACGAGCAGTACTTC	CASSLAGGRDVNEQYF
TRBV5-1	13	.	TRBJ2-1	.	TGCGCCAGCAGCTTTCAGGAGTTTAATGAGCAGTTCTTC	CASSFQEFNEQFF
TRBV30	15	.	TRBJ1-6	.	TGTGCCTGGAGTTTCCTCGGGCCAATAAAAAAACCCCTCCACTTT	CAWSFLGPIKKPLHF
TRBV9	16	.	TRBJ2-2	TRBD1	TGTGCCAGCAGCGTACTTGGGACAGGAGATGCCGGGGAGCTGTTTTTT	CASSVLGTGDAGELFF
TRBV30	15	.	TRBJ2-1	TRBD1	TGTGCCTGGAGCCTCCGGGACAGGGGCGGTAATGAGCAGTTCTTC	CAWSLRDRGGNEQFF
TRBV6-1	15	.	TRBJ2-2	TRBD1	TGTGCCAGCAGTGCCCGGGACAGGGGGTCCGGGGAGCTGTTTTTT	CASSARDRGSGELFF
TRBV4-3	16	.	TRBJ2-1	TRBD2	TGCGCCAGCAGCCGAGGACTAGCGGGGACGTACAATGAGCAGTTCTTC	CASSRGLAGTYNEQFF
TRBV11-2	14	.	TRBJ1-4	.	TGTGCCAGCAGCAGGCAGGCTGGGGATGAAAAACTGTTTTTT	CASSRQAGDEKLFF
TRBV4-2	17	.	TRBJ2-1	TRBD2	TGTGCCAGCAGCCAACCAGCGGGAGGGAGCTCCTACAATGAGCAGTTCTTC	CASSQPAGGSSYNEQFF
TRBV10-2	14	.	TRBJ2-3	TRBD2	TGCGCCACAGCTAGCGGCCCTAGCACAGATACGCAGTATTTT	CATASGPSTDTQYF
TRBV9	15	.	TRBJ2-7	TRBD1	TGTGCCAGCAGCGTAGCGCCCGGGACAGGGTACGAGCAGTACTTC	CASSVAPGTGYEQYF
TRBV6-1	12	once	TRBJ1-2	.	TGTGCCAGCACCGGACCAAACTATGGCTACACCTTC	CASTGPNYGYTF
TRBV4-3	14	.	TRBJ2-3	.	TGCGCCAGCAGCCAAAATAGGGGCACAGATACGCAGTATTTT	CASSQNRGTDTQYF
TRBV7-2	13	.	TRBJ2-1	.	TGTGCCAGCAGCCCTTGGGTGGGCAATGAGCAGTTCTTC	CASSPWVGNEQFF
TRBV5-4	14	.	TRBJ2-3	TRBD2	TGTGCCAGCAGCCCCGGACTAGCGGGAGATACGCAGTATTTT	CASSPGLAGDTQYF
TRBV28	13	.	TRBJ2-1	.	TGTGCCAGCAGTTTCCCCAACCACAATGAGCAGTTCTTC	CASSFPNHNEQFF
TRBV2	13	.	TRBJ2-2	.	TGTGCCAGCAGTGAAGAAGGTTTTGGGGAGCTGTTTTTT	CASSEEGFGELFF
TRBV29-1	13	.	TRBJ2-1	.	TGCAGCGTAGGGCGGACACAAAACAATGAGCAGTTCTTC	CSVGRTQNNEQFF
TRBV29-1	13	.	TRBJ2-5	.	TGCAGCGTTGTCCCCCTAGCCAAAGAGACCCAGTACTTC	CSVVPLAKETQYF
TRBV28	16	.	TRBJ1-5	.	TGTGCCAGCAGTTGGGTCGAAGGGGGGCTCAATCAGCCCCAGCATTTT	CASSWVEGGLNQPQHF
TRBV5-1	14	.	TRBJ1-6	.	TGCGCCAGCAGCTTTGGATCGGCAAATTCACCCCTCCACTTT	CASSFGSANSPLHF
TRBV6-1	17	.	TRBJ2-5	.	TGTGCCAGCAGTGTCGGACCCGCCGGGGGGCCCCAAGAGACCCAGTACTTC	CASSVGPAGGPQETQYF
TRBV19	14	.	TRBJ2-2	.	TGTGCCAGTACCCCATTGGAGGGGACCGGGGAGCTGTTTTTT	CASTPLEGTGELFF
TRBV30	13	.	TRBJ1-3	.	TGTGCCTGGAGTGCGACCTCTGGAAACACCATATATTTT	CAWSATSGNTIYF
TRBV9	13	.	TRBJ2-2	.	TGTGCCAGCAGCGTTCAAGACACCGGGGAGCTGTTTTTT	CASSVQDTGELFF
TRBV30	15	once	TRBJ2-6	TRBD1	TGTGCCTGGAGCTGGCAGGGGGCTGGGGCCAACGTCCTGACTTTC	CAWSWQGAGANVLTF
TRBV7-2	15	.	TRBJ1-5	.	TGTGCCAGCAGTTGGAAAGGGGATTCCAATCAGCCCCAGCATTTT	CASSWKGDSNQPQHF
TRBV10-2	13	.	TRBJ2-7	TRBD1	TGCGCCAGCAGCCCGGGACAGGCGGGGGAGCAGTACTTC	CASSPGQAGEQYF
TRBV5-1	14	.	TRBJ1-2	TRBD1	TGCGCCAGCAGCTTGGCGTCAGGGGGCGATGGCTACACCTTC	CASSLASGGDGYTF
TRBV5-5	15	.	TRBJ1-5	TRBD1	TGTGCCAGCAGCGCCCGGACAGGGGACGGCCAGCCCCAGCATTTT	CASSARTGDGQPQHF
TRBV6-1	11	.	TRBJ2-7	.	TGTGCCAGCAGCGCCAGGGACGAGCAGTACTTC	CASSARDEQYF
TRBV7-9	14	.	TRBJ2-6	.	TGTGCCAGCAGCCCGAGGATTGGGGCCAACGTCCTGACTTTC	CASSPRIGANVLTF
TRBV5-4	15	.	TRBJ1-2	TRBD1	TGTGCCAGCAGCTTCAAGGGACAGGGAAACTATGGCTACACCTTC	CASSFKGQGNYGYTF
TRBV7-9	17	.	TRBJ2-2	TRBD2	TGTGCCAGCAGACCCGCCGTGAGGGAGGGTAACACCGGGGAGCTGTTTTTT	CASRPAVREGNTGELFF
TRBV27	17	.	TRBJ1-3	.	TGTGCCAGCAGTTTCAGGAGTCCGACTTTATCTGGAAACACCATATATTTT	CASSFRSPTLSGNTIYF
TRBV6-1	14	.	TRBJ1-2	TRBD1	TGTGCCAGCAGAGGGACAGCCGATAACTATGGCTACACCTTC	CASRGTADNYGYTF